This is a list of T cell receptor beta chains from one sample in a study of shared clonotypes between healthy human individuals. The assay was immunoSEQ multiplex PCR, and TCRdb's table has in-frame clones only and misses some. Here the sample spans some 2.1 million clones, just under 95% being singletons. Sequenced input: naive CD8+ T cells from PBMCs. Receptor source: a young man in good health. Some clones in this sample may be carry-over from other donors' samples. The conserved cysteine and the conserved F or W are not part of the CDR3 here. A row's size may be missing; if present it is once, few, many or a size class.

cdr3_length: 13; j_call: TRBJ1-5; clone_size: -; v_call: TRBV6-5; cdr3_aa: ASSLGWGSNQPQH
cdr3_length: 13; j_call: TRBJ1-1; clone_size: -; v_call: TRBV4-1; cdr3_aa: ASSQASGANTEAF
cdr3_length: 16; j_call: TRBJ2-4; clone_size: once; v_call: TRBV7-9; cdr3_aa: ASSHTGDRGRDKNIQY
cdr3_length: 12; j_call: TRBJ2-3; clone_size: -; v_call: TRBV9; cdr3_aa: ASSVVNDPDTQY
cdr3_length: 13; j_call: TRBJ2-1; clone_size: -; v_call: TRBV15; cdr3_aa: ATSDREASYNEQF
cdr3_length: 12; j_call: TRBJ2-7; clone_size: -; v_call: TRBV5-1; cdr3_aa: ASSFQRETYEQY
cdr3_length: 12; j_call: TRBJ2-1; clone_size: -; v_call: TRBV27; cdr3_aa: ASSLADSYNEQF
cdr3_length: 13; j_call: TRBJ2-5; clone_size: -; v_call: TRBV28; cdr3_aa: ASSLDGLGQETQY
cdr3_length: 10; j_call: TRBJ2-7; clone_size: -; v_call: TRBV4-1; cdr3_aa: ASSPLAGEQY
cdr3_length: 11; j_call: TRBJ2-1; clone_size: once; v_call: TRBV4-3; cdr3_aa: ASSQEPPHEQF
cdr3_length: 13; j_call: TRBJ1-1; clone_size: -; v_call: TRBV10-3; cdr3_aa: AISESRLAGTEAF
cdr3_length: 13; j_call: TRBJ1-2; clone_size: -; v_call: TRBV4-1; cdr3_aa: ASSTTSYGTHGYT
cdr3_length: 16; j_call: TRBJ2-2; clone_size: -; v_call: TRBV5-4; cdr3_aa: ASSRLAGLYRHTGELF
cdr3_length: 11; j_call: TRBJ2-5; clone_size: -; v_call: TRBV28; cdr3_aa: ASRASGSETQY
cdr3_length: 12; j_call: TRBJ1-1; clone_size: -; v_call: TRBV28; cdr3_aa: ASSFPGGGTEAF
cdr3_length: 15; j_call: TRBJ2-2; clone_size: -; v_call: TRBV4-1; cdr3_aa: ASSQDWTGEYTGELF
cdr3_length: 15; j_call: TRBJ2-3; clone_size: -; v_call: TRBV4-1; cdr3_aa: ASSQTSGRASTDTQY
cdr3_length: 14; j_call: TRBJ2-3; clone_size: -; v_call: TRBV14; cdr3_aa: ASSQRSGRDADTQY
cdr3_length: 12; j_call: TRBJ2-7; clone_size: -; v_call: TRBV28; cdr3_aa: ASRPGYLSYEQY
cdr3_length: 9; j_call: TRBJ2-3; clone_size: -; v_call: TRBV27; cdr3_aa: AVLAPDTQY
cdr3_length: 13; j_call: TRBJ2-7; clone_size: -; v_call: TRBV9; cdr3_aa: ASSVKGESYYEQY
cdr3_length: 13; j_call: TRBJ1-1; clone_size: once; v_call: TRBV7-9; cdr3_aa: ASSLPNRVNTEAF
cdr3_length: 12; j_call: TRBJ2-1; clone_size: -; v_call: TRBV27; cdr3_aa: ASSYGTGGVEQF
cdr3_length: 13; j_call: TRBJ2-1; clone_size: -; v_call: TRBV27; cdr3_aa: ASSREGQDYNEQF
cdr3_length: 12; j_call: TRBJ2-7; clone_size: once; v_call: TRBV19; cdr3_aa: ASSVRQWVYEQY
cdr3_length: 12; j_call: TRBJ2-2; clone_size: -; v_call: TRBV7-9; cdr3_aa: ASSLVSNTGELF
cdr3_length: 14; j_call: TRBJ1-2; clone_size: -; v_call: TRBV7-9; cdr3_aa: ASSTLGQGPNYGYT
cdr3_length: 11; j_call: TRBJ2-1; clone_size: -; v_call: TRBV7-9; cdr3_aa: ASSPFDRFGQF
cdr3_length: 12; j_call: TRBJ2-7; clone_size: -; v_call: TRBV29-1; cdr3_aa: SVRSGTANYEQY
cdr3_length: 10; j_call: TRBJ2-1; clone_size: -; v_call: TRBV27; cdr3_aa: ASSPSYNEQF
cdr3_length: 14; j_call: -; clone_size: -; v_call: TRBV4-3; cdr3_aa: ASSQEWDSGTYEQY
cdr3_length: 16; j_call: TRBJ1-2; clone_size: once; v_call: TRBV15; cdr3_aa: ATSRSRSGQGAKYGYT
cdr3_length: 13; j_call: TRBJ2-7; clone_size: -; v_call: TRBV9; cdr3_aa: ASSVEGTGAYEQY
cdr3_length: 13; j_call: TRBJ1-1; clone_size: -; v_call: TRBV4-1; cdr3_aa: ASSQGRLGNTEAF
cdr3_length: 12; j_call: TRBJ1-5; clone_size: -; v_call: TRBV14; cdr3_aa: ASSQAGRNQPQH
cdr3_length: 10; j_call: TRBJ1-1; clone_size: -; v_call: TRBV7-9; cdr3_aa: ASSQDHAEAF
cdr3_length: 18; j_call: TRBJ2-2; clone_size: -; v_call: TRBV19; cdr3_aa: ASSISIARYGTANTGELF
cdr3_length: 11; j_call: TRBJ2-1; clone_size: -; v_call: TRBV7-3; cdr3_aa: ASSLMRANEQF
cdr3_length: 13; j_call: TRBJ2-7; clone_size: -; v_call: TRBV6-5; cdr3_aa: ASSYSISYGYEQY
cdr3_length: 14; j_call: TRBJ1-1; clone_size: -; v_call: TRBV18; cdr3_aa: ASSPAVGSLNTEAF
cdr3_length: 14; j_call: TRBJ2-7; clone_size: -; v_call: TRBV7-2; cdr3_aa: ASSLVAGLAIHEQY
cdr3_length: 12; j_call: TRBJ2-7; clone_size: -; v_call: TRBV7-9; cdr3_aa: ASTWSLAPYEQY
cdr3_length: 15; j_call: TRBJ1-5; clone_size: -; v_call: TRBV6-1; cdr3_aa: ASSEAGFWGSGQPQH
cdr3_length: 10; j_call: TRBJ2-7; clone_size: -; v_call: TRBV5-1; cdr3_aa: ASSGVSYEQY
cdr3_length: 14; j_call: TRBJ2-1; clone_size: -; v_call: TRBV28; cdr3_aa: ASSPTSPSSYNEQF
cdr3_length: 11; j_call: TRBJ1-1; clone_size: -; v_call: TRBV27; cdr3_aa: ASSLYANTEAF
cdr3_length: 10; j_call: TRBJ2-7; clone_size: -; v_call: TRBV5-6; cdr3_aa: ASSFIPHEQY
cdr3_length: 12; j_call: TRBJ2-5; clone_size: once; v_call: TRBV9; cdr3_aa: ASSGGVSQETQY
cdr3_length: 13; j_call: TRBJ2-1; clone_size: -; v_call: TRBV7-9; cdr3_aa: ASQGWVTGGDEQF
cdr3_length: 15; j_call: TRBJ1-2; clone_size: -; v_call: TRBV27; cdr3_aa: ASSLAVRTLANYGYT
cdr3_length: 10; j_call: TRBJ2-7; clone_size: -; v_call: TRBV6-5; cdr3_aa: ASRDRAYEQY
cdr3_length: 12; j_call: TRBJ2-7; clone_size: -; v_call: TRBV2; cdr3_aa: ASSEAGMSYEQY
cdr3_length: 13; j_call: TRBJ1-2; clone_size: -; v_call: TRBV6-4; cdr3_aa: ASRSQRVPNYGYT
cdr3_length: 13; j_call: TRBJ2-3; clone_size: -; v_call: TRBV15; cdr3_aa: ATSRTSGSGDTQY
cdr3_length: 12; j_call: TRBJ2-1; clone_size: -; v_call: TRBV14; cdr3_aa: ASSQGGPGDEQF